What follows is one T cell receptor (beta chain) and its context. Assay used: immunoSEQ multiplex PCR; TCRdb lists only in-frame clones, some missing. Of about 160,000 clones listed, more than 75% are singletons. Residents of about two dozen US areas, aged about 18 to 95 years, made up the participants. Per the germline V gene, CDR1 is SGDLS and CDR2 is YYNGEE. The ends were cut back, 0 bases at V and 5 bases at J, with 14 bases in the middle. There are 15 residues in the CDR3. This record belongs to a study of blood T cell repertoires in COVID-19. As for the study in general: T cells, B-cell-depleted T cells, or PBMCs provided the cDNA or gDNA that served as material.

Sequencing was performed on PBMCs or T cells enriched from blood (not recorded which). The receptor was derived from a woman aged 45-65 years who had recovered from COVID-19. This chain uses TRBV9 with TRBJ2-5, with D perhaps matching TRBD1 (6 bases). CDR3 amino acids: CASSVVGTSRETQYF. CDR3 DNA sequence: TGTGCCAGCAGCGTAGTGGGGACAAGCCGGGAGACCCAGTACTTC.